The next 8 T cell receptor beta chains were all read from a single sample in a study of blood T cell repertoires in COVID-19. TCRdb's table, derived via immunoSEQ multiplex PCR, lists solely in-frame clones and lacks some. The profile covers fewer than 150,000 clones, with around 79% appearing a single time and 20% taken by the ten largest. Sequencing input: peripheral blood. The receptor set was obtained from a man aged 80 or over with acute or convalescent COVID-19.

This rearrangement joins TRBV29-1 to TRBJ2-7; a weak D match, TRBD2 (5 bases). V lost 6 bases, J lost 2 bases, and 11 bases lay in between. The CDR3 is made up of 12 amino acids. The germline gives CDR1 SQVTM, CDR2 ANQGSEA. DNA for the CDR3: TGCAGCGTGGAGGACCACCCCTACGAGCAGTACTTC. Encoded protein: CSVEDHPYEQYF.

This clone was counted a few times. The rearrangement uses TRBV15 and TRBJ1-2; 8 bases match TRBD1. The CDR3 consists of 13 residues. Germline lookup yields CDR1 LNHNV and CDR2 YYDKDF (reference sequence). The junction had 8 bases not matched to a gene; V was cut back by 7 bases and J by 7 bases. Here the CDR3 DNA reads TGTGCCACCACCGCAGGGGGCGATTTTGGCTACACCTTC. The encoded protein is CATTAGGDFGYTF.

In DNA, the CDR3 is TGTGCCAGCTCACCAACAATAGCGGGGGCCTCAGGGGAGCAGTACTTC. Its protein product is CASSPTIAGASGEQYF. This chain connects TRBV18 to TRBJ2-7; 9 bases align to TRBD2. The J segment lost 7 bases and the V segment lost 2 bases, leaving 12 bases of the junction unmatched. Germline V gives CDR1 KGHSH, CDR2 LQKENI. CDR3 length equals 16 residues. Drawing the rest from reference TRBV18 and TRBJ2-7, the complete variable domain is NAGVMQNPRHLVRRRGQEARLRCSPMKGHSHVYWYRQLPEEGLKFMVYLQKENIIDESGMPKERFSAEFPKEGPSILRIQQVVRGDSAAYFCASSPTIAGASGEQYFGPGTRLTVT.

The genes are TRBV5-6 and TRBJ1-5; a possible D gene is TRBD1 (6 bases). The length of the CDR3 is 18 residues. Trimming took 3 bases from V and 4 from J, leaving 23 bases between them. Germline assignment: CDR1 SGHDT and CDR2 YYEEEE. In DNA form, the CDR3 reads TGTGCCAGCAGCTCTCGGGGGCGGGGGCGAGGGGGTAATCAGCCCCAGCATTTT. It yields the protein CASSSRGRGRGGNQPQHF.

This chain links TRBV27 with TRBJ1-5, with D tentatively TRBD1 (5 bases). CDR3 length: 15 residues. Looked up from germline, CDR1 is MNHEY and CDR2 is SMNVEV (reference sequence). The V and J ends lost 2 bases and 2 bases respectively, with 10 bases between them. CDR3 DNA sequence: TGTGCCAGCAGTTTACAGGGCGTAGGCAATCAGCCCCAGCATTTT. This gives the protein CASSLQGVGNQPQHF.

The chain joins TRBV27 to TRBJ2-1; 8 positions agree with TRBD1. With 2 bases clipped from V and 3 bases from J, the junction kept 3 bases outside the gene matches. Per germline, CDR1 MNHEY and CDR2 SMNVEV (reference sequence). The CDR3 loop spans 15 amino acids. The CDR3 protein is CASSLTTGVYNEQFF. CDR3 nucleotides: TGTGCCAGCAGTTTAACGACAGGGGTCTACAATGAGCAGTTCTTC.

This clone came up a few times. J is TRBJ1-5 and V is TRBV12-3 or TRBV12-4; D not resolved. V was trimmed by 5 bases and J by 4 bases, leaving 9 bases between them. CDR3 size: 13 residues. CDR3 sequence: CASSPMANQPQHF. Here the CDR3 DNA reads TGTGCCAGCAGTCCGATGGCAAATCAGCCCCAGCATTTT.

The rearrangement joins TRBV3-1 (or the pseudogene TRBV3-2) to TRBJ2-3; the D gene is possibly TRBD2 (6 bases). Trimming pared 8 bases from V and 4 bases from J, leaving 19 bases between. This CDR3 region has 15 residues. Germline V gene lookup returns CDR1 LGHDT and CDR2 YNNKEL (reference sequence). This chain's CDR3 is CASGALASAPDTQYF. The CDR3 DNA sequence: TGTGCCAGCGGAGCCTTGGCTAGCGCCCCAGATACGCAGTATTTT.